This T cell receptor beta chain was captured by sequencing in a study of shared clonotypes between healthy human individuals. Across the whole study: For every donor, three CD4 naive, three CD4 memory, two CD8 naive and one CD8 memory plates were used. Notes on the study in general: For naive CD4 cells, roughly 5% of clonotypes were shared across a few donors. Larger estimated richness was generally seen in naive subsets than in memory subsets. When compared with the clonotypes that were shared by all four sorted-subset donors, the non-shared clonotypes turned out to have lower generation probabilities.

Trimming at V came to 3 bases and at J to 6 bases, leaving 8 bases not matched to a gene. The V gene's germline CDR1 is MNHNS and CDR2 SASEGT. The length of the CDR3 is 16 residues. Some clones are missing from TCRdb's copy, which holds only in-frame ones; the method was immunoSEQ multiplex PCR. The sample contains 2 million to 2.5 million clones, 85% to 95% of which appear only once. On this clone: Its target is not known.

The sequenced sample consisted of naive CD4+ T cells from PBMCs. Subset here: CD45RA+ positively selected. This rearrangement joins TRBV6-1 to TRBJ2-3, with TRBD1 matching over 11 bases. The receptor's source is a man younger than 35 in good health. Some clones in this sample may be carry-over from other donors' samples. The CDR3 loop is CASSDRDRGMRDTQYF. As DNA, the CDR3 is TGTGCCAGCAGTGATAGGGACAGGGGGATGAGGGATACGCAGTATTTT.